These 8 T cell receptor beta chains came from one sample sequenced in a study of OX40 agonist ivuxolimab in advanced cancers. TCRdb keeps only in-frame clones here, not all; method: immunoSEQ multiplex PCR. The top ten clones hold 1.2% of a sample with about 110,000 clones, around 90% of them seen once. The sequenced sample was CD4+ or CD8+ T cells sorted from blood, obtained in a trial of the OX40 agonist ivuxolimab. Receptor source: an adult with an advanced solid tumor such as melanoma, head and neck, liver or kidney cancer.

The V call is TRBV7-2, the J call TRBJ1-5; D gene ambiguous. V was clipped by 5 bases and J by 1 base, with 9 bases between them. Per germline, CDR1 SGHTA and CDR2 FQGNSA. This CDR3 contains 14 residues. The CDR3 loop reads CASSADTSNQPQHF. In nucleotides, the CDR3 is TGTGCCAGCAGCGCAGACACCAGCAATCAGCCCCAGCATTTT.

The chain couples TRBV28 to TRBJ1-2; 7 bases agree with TRBD1. The CDR3 covers 13 residues. J gave up 4 bases and V 8 bases, and 7 bases lay outside the gene matches. Looked up from germline, CDR1 is MDHEN and CDR2 is SYDVKM. The CDR3 nucleotides are TGTGCCAGCCGAGAAGGGGGCGGCTATGGCTACACCTTC. It codes for CASREGGGYGYTF.

The CDR3 DNA sequence: TGTGCCAGCAGTTGGGGGGGGACGAATTCCTACGAGCAGTACTTC. This encodes CASSWGGTNSYEQYF. This chain links TRBV6-1 with TRBJ2-7; TRBD2 aligns across 7 bases. V lost 5 bases and J lost 1; bases outside the gene matches: 8. The CDR3 contains 15 residues. Germline lookup yields CDR1 MNHNS and CDR2 SASEGT.

The chain is built from TRBV6-6 and TRBJ2-2; the D gene is possibly TRBD1 (6 bases). Germline CDR1 MNHNY, CDR2 SVGAGI (reference sequence). V was trimmed by 2 bases and J by 7 bases, leaving 11 bases between them. The CDR3 length is 14 residues. The CDR3 here is CASSYATGSGELFF. The CDR3 DNA is TGTGCCAGCAGTTACGCCACAGGGAGCGGGGAGCTGTTTTTT.

The chain combines TRBV5-1 with TRBJ1-2; perhaps TRBD1 as D (5 bases). Germline values: CDR1 SGHRS, CDR2 YFSETQ. The CDR3 extends over 13 amino acids. V lost 0 bases and J lost 4, with 7 bases in between. The chain's CDR3 is CASSLEGSYGYTF. DNA of the CDR3: TGCGCCAGCAGCTTGGAGGGGAGCTATGGCTACACCTTC. Filled out from reference TRBV5-1 and TRBJ1-2, the complete variable domain reads KAGVTQTPRYLIKTRGQQVTLSCSPISGHRSVSWYQQTPGQGLQFLFEYFSETQRNKGNFPGRFSGRQFSNSRSEMNVSTLELGDSALYLCASSLEGSYGYTFGSGTRLTVV.

This chain uses TRBV15 with TRBJ1-2; possible D gene TRBD1, 5 bases. Germline lookup yields CDR1 LNHNV and CDR2 YYDKDF (reference sequence). Deletions cut 5 bases from V and 4 bases from J, with 11 bases between. The CDR3 contains 13 residues. CDR3: CATSSDSGYGYTF. CDR3 DNA sequence: TGTGCCACCAGCTCAGACAGTGGCTATGGCTACACCTTC. The variable domain in full, with the rest retrieved from reference TRBV15 and TRBJ1-2, is DAMVIQNPRYQVTQFGKPVTLSCSQTLNHNVMYWYQQKSSQAPKLLFHYYDKDFNNEADTPDNFQSRRPNTSFCFLDIRSPGLGDTAMYLCATSSDSGYGYTFGSGTRLTVV.

The rearrangement joins TRBV5-6 to TRBJ1-5; D unclear. Germline V gene lookup returns CDR1 SGHDT and CDR2 YYEEEE. The V gene lost 0 bases and the J gene lost 3 bases, with 7 bases spanning the gap. This CDR3 spans 14 amino acids. The CDR3 nucleotides are TGTGCCAGCAGCTTGGCGGGAAACAATCAGCCCCAGCATTTT. Amino acids: CASSLAGNNQPQHF.

The chain carries TRBV28 and TRBJ1-1; 7 nucleotides agree with TRBD1. The V and J ends lost 3 bases and 1 base, in that order; junction bases with no gene match: 5. The germline gives CDR1 MDHEN, CDR2 SYDVKM. The CDR3 has 15 residues. CDR3 residues: CASSFRGQTNTEAFF. CDR3 nucleotide sequence: TGTGCCAGCAGTTTCAGGGGACAGACGAACACTGAAGCTTTCTTT.